The entry below gives a single T cell receptor beta chain sequence along with its context. It has no known antigen specificity. Qualities for individual bases were not recorded, and no much larger clone is one base off. Enrolling through a virtual design, the prospective study's participants ranged in age from roughly 18 to 90 years and lived across some 23 United States geographic areas. In the prospective study, participants were assigned to cohorts based on the clinical history participants reported in a screening survey and a study questionnaire. ImmuneRACE Cohort 3 recovered participants were defined by two consecutive negative NP/OP PCR tests, healthcare professional clearance, or symptom resolution. In the prospective study, mobile phlebotomists collected whole blood, serum and a nasopharyngeal or oropharyngeal swab from each participant. Additional blood draws and questionnaires over an approximately 2-month period could optionally be provided by prospective study participants. Prospective study blood samples were shipped either frozen or at room temperature before DNA extraction.

This sample was included in a study of blood T cell repertoires in COVID-19 (dated by TCRdb to 2018 to 2020). About the full investigation: Samples from collaborators originated in the United States, Italy and Spain and spanned both the acute and convalescent phases of COVID-19. The prospective study material was composed of cDNA or gDNA derived from T cells, B-cell-depleted T cells, or PBMCs. Deeply sampled blood TCRbeta repertoires from subjects exposed to, actively infected with, or recovered from COVID-19 were included in the dataset. The repertoires were released in a freely available public database intended as a resource for research on the immune response to SARS-CoV-2. The samples were drawn from two sources: the first 160 participants of the ongoing ImmuneRACE study, and approximately 1,300 subjects contributed by 6 global collaborators. A de-identified subject ID, COVID-19 status, age in years and sex were almost always included in the sample metadata. HLA class I and class II types, where available, came from metadata supplied by the sample provider rather than from assay-based typing.

CDR1 and CDR2 are read off the germline V gene (reference sequence) as SGHNT and YYREEE. The CDR3 goes from the cysteine to the phenylalanine over 15 residues. CDR3 DNA only is kept here, 45 bases in frame from base 1. The V end loses 4 bases and the J end loses 0 bases, and a stretch of 13 bases separates them. TCRbeta CDR3 regions were amplified from genomic DNA using the immunoSEQ Assay, a bias-controlled multiplex PCR. Processing in the source paper ran as follows. Within the assay, amplification of reference gene primers was used to estimate how many nucleated cells each sample contained. To quantify the absolute abundance of each unique TCRbeta CDR3 rearrangement, sequence reads were collapsed and filtered. Productive Simpson clonality was computed per sample as the square root of Simpson's diversity index over productive rearrangements. TCRdb holds this immuneACCESS table with in-frame rearrangements only. Some clones are missing; in checked studies, unresolved V genes explain under half, and the rest has no known cause. That table is the source of V, J and clone size, and D and trimming were worked out from the DNA. This sample has roughly 180,000 clones in its table, and 85% to 90% of those were observed once. 6.2% of the sample comes from the top ten.

Study-wide conclusions, independent of this receptor: How much clinical and demographic metadata was included differed by source and by participant, and the metadata was provided uncurated.

The sequenced material came from PBMCs or T cells enriched from blood (not recorded which). The sequence is built from TRBV5-4 and TRBJ1-1; TRBD1 is a possible D gene, resting on 6 matching bases. This TCR was recovered from a man aged 35 to 55 who had recovered from COVID-19. The CDR3 has the sequence CASSRMTGVNTEAFF. The DNA sequence is as follows: TGTGCCAGCAGCAGAATGACAGGAGTGAACACTGAAGCTTTCTTT.